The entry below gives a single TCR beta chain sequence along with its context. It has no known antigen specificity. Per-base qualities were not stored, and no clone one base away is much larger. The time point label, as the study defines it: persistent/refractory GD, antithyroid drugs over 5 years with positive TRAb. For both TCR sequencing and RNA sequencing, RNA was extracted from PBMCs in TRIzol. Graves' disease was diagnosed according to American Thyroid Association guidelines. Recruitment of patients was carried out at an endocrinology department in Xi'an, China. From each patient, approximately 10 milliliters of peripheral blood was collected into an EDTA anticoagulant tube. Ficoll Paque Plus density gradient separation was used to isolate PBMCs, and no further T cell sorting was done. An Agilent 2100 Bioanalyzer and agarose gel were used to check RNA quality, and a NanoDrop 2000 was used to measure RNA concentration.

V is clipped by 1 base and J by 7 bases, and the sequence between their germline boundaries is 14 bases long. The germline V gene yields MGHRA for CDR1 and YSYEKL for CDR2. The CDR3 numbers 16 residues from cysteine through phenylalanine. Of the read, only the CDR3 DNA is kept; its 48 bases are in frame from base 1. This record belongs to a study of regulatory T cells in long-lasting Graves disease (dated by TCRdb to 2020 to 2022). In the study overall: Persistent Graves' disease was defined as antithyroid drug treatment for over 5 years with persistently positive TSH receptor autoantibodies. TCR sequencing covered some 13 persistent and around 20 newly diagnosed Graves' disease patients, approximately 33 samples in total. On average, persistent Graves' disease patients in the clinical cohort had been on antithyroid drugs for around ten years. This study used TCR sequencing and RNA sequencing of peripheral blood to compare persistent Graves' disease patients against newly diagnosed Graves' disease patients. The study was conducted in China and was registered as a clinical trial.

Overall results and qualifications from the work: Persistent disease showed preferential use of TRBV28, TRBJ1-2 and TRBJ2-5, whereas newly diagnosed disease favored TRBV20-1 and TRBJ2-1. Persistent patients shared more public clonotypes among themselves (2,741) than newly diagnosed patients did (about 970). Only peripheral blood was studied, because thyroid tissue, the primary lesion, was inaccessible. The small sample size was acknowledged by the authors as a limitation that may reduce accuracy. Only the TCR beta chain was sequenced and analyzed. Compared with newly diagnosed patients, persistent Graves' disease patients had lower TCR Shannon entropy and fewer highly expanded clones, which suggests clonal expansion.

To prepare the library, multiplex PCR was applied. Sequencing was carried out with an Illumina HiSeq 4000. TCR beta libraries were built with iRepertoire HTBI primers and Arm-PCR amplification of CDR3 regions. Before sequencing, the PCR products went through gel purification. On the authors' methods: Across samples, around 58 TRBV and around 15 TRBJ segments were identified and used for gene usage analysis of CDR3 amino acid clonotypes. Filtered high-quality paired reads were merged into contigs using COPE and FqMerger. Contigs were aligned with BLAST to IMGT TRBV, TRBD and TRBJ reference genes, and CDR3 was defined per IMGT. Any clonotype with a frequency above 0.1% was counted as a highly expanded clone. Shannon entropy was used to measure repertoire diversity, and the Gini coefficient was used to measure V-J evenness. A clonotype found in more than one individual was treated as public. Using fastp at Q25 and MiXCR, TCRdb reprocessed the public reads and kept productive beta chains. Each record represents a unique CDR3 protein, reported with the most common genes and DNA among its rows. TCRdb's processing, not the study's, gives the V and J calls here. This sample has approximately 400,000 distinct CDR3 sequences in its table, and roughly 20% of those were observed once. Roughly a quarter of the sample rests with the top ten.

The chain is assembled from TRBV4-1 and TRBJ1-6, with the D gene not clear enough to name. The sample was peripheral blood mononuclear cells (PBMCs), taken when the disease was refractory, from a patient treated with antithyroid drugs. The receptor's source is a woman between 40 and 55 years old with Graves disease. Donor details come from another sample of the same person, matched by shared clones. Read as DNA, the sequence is TGCGCCAGCAGCCAAGCCCCTCCGCCAATCAATTCACCCCTCCACTTT. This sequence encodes CASSQAPPPINSPLHF.